Listed here are 14 T cell receptor beta chains from one sample, sequenced in a study of beta chain features in type 1 diabetes. All of the isolated RNA was reverse transcribed, so expressed TCRB transcripts were sequenced. The protocol was immunoSEQ multiplex PCR, while the TCRdb copy is restricted to in-frame clones and leaves out a portion. Among over 700,000 clones listed, roughly a sixth were seen once. Sequencing was performed on naive CD4+ T cells from blood. All receptors come from a young woman in good health.

The rearrangement links TRBV28 to TRBJ2-7; 7 bases align to TRBD1. This CDR3 spans 14 amino acids. Germline CDR1 is MDHEN and CDR2 is SYDVKM. The junction had 5 bases not matched to a gene; V was cut back by 5 bases and J by 1 base. CDR3 in amino acids: CASSRQGASYEQYF. The CDR3, as DNA: TGTGCCAGCAGTCGACAGGGCGCATCCTACGAGCAGTACTTC. The full variable domain, with the rest looked up from reference TRBV28 and TRBJ2-7, is DVKVTQSSRYLVKRTGEKVFLECVQDMDHENMFWYRQDPGLGLRLIYFSYDVKMKEKGDIPEGYSVSREKKERFSLILESASTNQTSMYLCASSRQGASYEQYFGPGTRLTVT.

The chain uses TRBV4-2 and TRBJ1-4; 9 positions agree with TRBD1. Germline V lookup: CDR1 LGHNA, CDR2 YNFKEQ. This CDR3 comprises 14 residues. J lost 6 bases, V lost 4 bases, and 3 bases had no gene match. CDR3 loop: CASSPGTGYEKLFF. The CDR3 region has the DNA TGTGCCAGCAGCCCCGGGACAGGGTATGAAAAACTGTTTTTT.

This clone was detected only a few times. The genes are TRBV7-2 and TRBJ1-2; D uncertain. Trimming pared 7 bases from V and 2 bases from J, leaving 5 bases between. The CDR3 is 11 amino acids. The V gene's germline CDR1 is SGHTA and CDR2 FQGNSA. In nucleotides, the CDR3 is TGTGCCAGCAACGAAAACTATGGCTACACCTTC. Residues: CASNENYGYTF.

This clone came up a few times. The chain employs TRBV28 and TRBJ2-1, with 7 positions matching TRBD2. Germline V gene sequence: CDR1 MDHEN, CDR2 SYDVKM. The CDR3 runs 15 residues. The trim removed 5 bases at V and 4 bases at J, leaving 8 bases unmatched. CDR3 sequence (DNA): TGTGCCAGCAGTGAAAGCGGGACCATGTACAATGAGCAGTTCTTC. It translates to CASSESGTMYNEQFF. The full variable domain, completed using reference TRBV28 and TRBJ2-1, is DVKVTQSSRYLVKRTGEKVFLECVQDMDHENMFWYRQDPGLGLRLIYFSYDVKMKEKGDIPEGYSVSREKKERFSLILESASTNQTSMYLCASSESGTMYNEQFFGPGTRLTVL.

With regard to this clone: Other DNA sequences within the sample encode an identical CDR3. The chain couples TRBV7-2 to TRBJ1-1; unclear D gene. Looked up from germline, CDR1 is SGHTA and CDR2 is FQGNSA. The length of the CDR3 is 14 residues. Between the trimmed V and J ends, which lost 1 base and 0 bases, there was a span of 6 bases. CDR3 sequence: CASSLGGLNTEAFF. CDR3 coding DNA: TGTGCCAGCAGCTTAGGCGGACTGAACACTGAAGCTTTCTTT.

The genes are TRBV20-1 and TRBJ2-5; D is undetermined. The length of the CDR3 is 11 residues. Trimming pared 3 bases from V and 5 bases from J, leaving 7 bases between. Per germline, CDR1 DFQATT and CDR2 SNEGSKA (reference sequence). The CDR3, as DNA: TGCAGTGCTAGGCCCGCGGAGACCCAGTACTTC. Its protein is CSARPAETQYF.

The chain links TRBV19 to TRBJ2-7; unclear D gene. This CDR3 is built from 14 residues. The ends were cut back, 7 bases at V and 4 bases at J, with 17 bases in the middle. Germline V gene sequence: CDR1 LNHDA, CDR2 SQIVND (reference sequence). The CDR3 nucleotides are TGTGCCAGTAAAAAACGCCCGGACGGTTACGAGCAGTACTTC. Protein: CASKKRPDGYEQYF.

This clone turned up a few times. The V gene is TRBV7-2, the J gene TRBJ2-1; D gene ambiguous. Trimming removed 2 bases from V and 7 bases from J, with 15 bases in between. Germline CDR1 reads SGHTA; CDR2 reads FQGNSA. This CDR3 has 15 residues. The CDR3 bases are TGTGCCAGCAGCTTATTTCTGGGGATGGGGAATGAGCAGTTCTTC. This gives the protein CASSLFLGMGNEQFF. Variable domain in full (rest from reference TRBV7-2 and TRBJ2-1): GAGVSQSPSNKVTEKGKDVELRCDPISGHTALYWYRQSLGQGLEFLIYFQGNSAPDKSGLPSDRFSAERTGGSVSTLTIQRTQQEDSAVYLCASSLFLGMGNEQFFGPGTRLTVL.

This clone appeared a few times. The genes are TRBV19 and TRBJ1-1; tentatively, D is TRBD1 (6 bases). Trimming stripped 4 bases from V and 0 bases from J, with 9 bases between. This CDR3 region has 14 residues. CDR1 is LNHDA, CDR2 SQIVND, per germline (reference sequence). The CDR3 DNA reads TGTGCCAGTAGTACACAGGGTGTGAACACTGAAGCTTTCTTT. Its translation is CASSTQGVNTEAFF.

V and J are TRBV27 and TRBJ2-7; 7 bases are a match to TRBD2. The V segment lost 5 bases and the J segment 3 bases; nucleotides outside the gene matches: 19. The germline CDR1 and CDR2 sequences are MNHEY and SMNVEV (reference sequence). The CDR3 has 18 residues. CDR3 sequence reads: CASSRLASLGGSRYEQYF. Written as DNA, the CDR3 is TGTGCCAGCAGTCGACTAGCCTCCCTCGGTGGAAGCCGCTACGAGCAGTACTTC.

Here the CDR3 DNA reads TGTGCCAGCAGCTTAGAGACAGGGGATAGGATGAACACTGAAGCTTTCTTT. Translating gives CASSLETGDRMNTEAFF. This chain connects TRBV7-9 to TRBJ1-1; 8 positions agree with TRBD1. Germline loops: CDR1 SEHNR, CDR2 FQNEAQ (reference sequence). The ends lost 1 base at V and 0 bases at J; junction bases unmatched: 7. The CDR3 sequence is 17 residues long.

The chain links TRBV29-1 to TRBJ1-2, with D possibly being TRBD1 (6 bases). Per the germline V gene, CDR1 is SQVTM and CDR2 is ANQGSEA. Trimming left V 5 bases short and J 5 bases short, with 24 bases between. This CDR3 spans 16 amino acids. CDR3 sequence (DNA): TGCAGCGTTCTCTTCTGGGGGGACAAGGAGACTTATGGCTACACCTTC. Encoded protein: CSVLFWGDKETYGYTF.

This clone occurred a few times. The genes are TRBV2 and TRBJ1-5; 8 bases are shared with TRBD1. The CDR3 is made up of 14 amino acids. CDR1 is SNHLY, CDR2 FYNNEI, per germline. J gave up 7 bases and V 6 bases, and 8 bases lay outside the gene matches. CDR3 nucleotides: TGTGCCAGCAGAGCCACAGGGGGGTTGCAGCCCCAGCATTTT. This codes for CASRATGGLQPQHF.

The V and J genes are TRBV5-6 and TRBJ2-1; weak D call: TRBD2 (6 bases). This CDR3 comprises 14 residues. The germline V gene encodes CDR1 SGHDT and CDR2 YYEEEE. V was trimmed by 1 base and J by 7 bases, leaving 12 bases between them. The CDR3 DNA reads TGTGCCAGCAGCTTGTACGGGAGTGAGAATGAGCAGTTCTTC. Its protein product is CASSLYGSENEQFF.